Described below is a single TCR beta chain sequence and its context. Germline CDR1 reads SGHRS; CDR2 reads YFSETQ. Losses at the gene ends were 5 bases for V and 7 bases for J; bases not matched to a gene: 4. The CDR3 loop spans 13 amino acids. Only in-frame clones appear in the TCRdb table, and some are missing; sequencing was by immunoSEQ multiplex PCR. This repertoire shows 190,000 or so clones, more than 80% found once; its top ten account for roughly 8.1%. The data are from a study of blood T cell repertoires in COVID-19. At the level of the study: COVID-19 samples collected from the United States, Italy and Spain covered acute and convalescent phases.

The J gene is TRBJ1-1, the V gene TRBV5-1; 11 positions match TRBD1. The sequenced sample consisted of PBMCs or T cells enriched from blood (not recorded which). This clonotype was obtained from a young woman who had recovered from COVID-19. In DNA form, the CDR3 reads TGCGCCAGCAGGGGACAGGGGGTGATTGAAGCTTTCTTT. Residues: CASRGQGVIEAFF.